The 8 T cell receptor beta chains presented below share a single source sample, sequenced in a study of T cell changes during pregnancy in multiple sclerosis. Sequencing used immunoSEQ multiplex PCR; TCRdb keeps in-frame clones, though not all of them. This sample has some 73,000 clones; almost 95% occur once, and the top ten carry roughly 2.8%. The input for sequencing was peripheral blood, taken in the third trimester of pregnancy. These receptors all come from a female donor in good health, enrolled as a control in a pregnancy study.

This clone was seen once. The rearrangement uses TRBV19 and TRBJ2-1, with D possibly matching TRBD2 (6 bases). The CDR3 spans 15 residues. Trimming cost V 3 bases and J 4 bases, with 13 bases left between them. Germline-derived CDR1 and CDR2 are LNHDA and SQIVND (reference sequence). The CDR3 DNA is TGTGCCAGTAGTATGAGTTGGGGGGAGTACAATGAGCAGTTCTTC. Translated: CASSMSWGEYNEQFF.

This CDR3 reads CASSFDGAANGYTF. CDR3 bases: TGTGCCAGCAGTTTCGATGGGGCGGCTAATGGCTACACCTTC. The chain links TRBV28 to TRBJ1-2; maybe TRBD1 (5 bases). Trimming cost V 3 bases and J 6 bases, with 14 bases left between them. Germline V lookup: CDR1 MDHEN, CDR2 SYDVKM. This CDR3 spans 14 amino acids.

The genes are TRBV10-3 and TRBJ2-7; TRBD1 matches at 9 bases. This CDR3 has 16 amino acids. Losses at the gene ends were 2 bases for V and 3 bases for J; bases not matched to a gene: 8. Germline assignment: CDR1 ENHRY and CDR2 SYGVKD. The DNA of the CDR3 is TGTGCCATCAGTGAGCTCTGGACAGGGGAAGACTACGAGCAGTACTTC. It translates to CAISELWTGEDYEQYF.

The sample holds one count of this clone. This rearrangement joins TRBV28 to TRBJ2-3; 8 bases match TRBD2. Per germline, CDR1 MDHEN and CDR2 SYDVKM. The ends lost 8 bases at V and 6 bases at J; junction bases unmatched: 7. The CDR3 totals 13 residues. For the CDR3, the DNA is TGTGCCAGCCTTGCGGGGGGCGGGGATACGCAGTATTTT. Its protein product is CASLAGGGDTQYF.

This clone was found a few times. The V and J genes are TRBV6-1 and TRBJ1-6; no definite D call. Germline CDR1 MNHNS, CDR2 SASEGT. V was trimmed by 6 bases and J by 9 bases, leaving 12 bases between them. This CDR3 is 13 amino acids long. CDR3 residues: CASRREGSSPLHF. The CDR3 DNA is TGTGCCAGCAGGAGGGAGGGAAGTTCACCCCTCCACTTT.

The count of this clone is one. The chain links TRBV5-6 to TRBJ1-3; 7 bases map to TRBD1. V lost 4 bases and J lost 0; bases outside the gene matches: 7. Germline CDR1 and CDR2: SGHDT and YYEEEE. This CDR3 is built from 16 residues. The CDR3 spells CASSTPGQSSGNTIYF. The CDR3 DNA reads as TGTGCCAGCAGCACGCCGGGACAGAGCTCTGGAAACACCATATATTTT.

The chain combines TRBV4-2 with TRBJ2-7; TRBD2 matches at 14 bases. Losses at the gene ends were 4 bases for V and 0 bases for J; bases not matched to a gene: 5. Germline V gives CDR1 LGHNA, CDR2 YNFKEQ. This CDR3 is built from 17 residues. The CDR3 sequence: CASSPWTSGGTSYEQYF. In DNA form, the CDR3 reads TGTGCCAGCAGCCCATGGACTAGCGGGGGGACCTCCTACGAGCAGTACTTC.

CDR3 protein: CASSLTHLNTEAFF. CDR3 DNA sequence: TGTGCCAGCAGTTTGACACACCTGAACACTGAAGCTTTCTTT. The chain uses TRBV28 and TRBJ1-1; no firm D call. The CDR3 spans 14 residues. The V gene's germline CDR1 is MDHEN and CDR2 SYDVKM. Trimming shortened V by 3 bases and J by 0 bases, and 8 bases separated the two germline ends.